This T cell receptor (beta chain) was recovered during a study of response to subunit inactivated influenza vaccine. The study's findings and limits: A suggestion made by the authors is that each seasonal influenza vaccination recruits few new T cells.

The CDR3 length is 12 residues. V lost 7 bases, J lost 7 bases, and 13 bases lay in between. Per germline, CDR1 SNHLY and CDR2 FYNNEI. TCRdb reanalysed the RT-PCR reads using MiXCR and keeps one entry per CDR3 protein. The sample holds about 520,000 distinct CDR3 sequences, 6% to 9% seen once. This clonotype showed up many times. Antigen: not known. V usage is TRBV2 and J usage is TRBJ2-5; unclear D gene. Sequencing used PBMCs from blood, obtained less than 25 months after vaccination. The clonotype originates from a man aged 50 to 69 who received an inactivated influenza vaccine. CDR3 in amino acids: CASIEDSGTQYF. For the CDR3, the DNA is TGTGCCAGCATAGAGGATTCGGGGACCCAGTACTTC.